This T cell receptor (beta chain) was retrieved from a study of breast tumors, draining lymph nodes, adjacent tissues. Findings and caveats of the study: Tumor and nontumor repertoires were significantly more similar in luminal-like than in basal-like breast cancer. Data only fit, rather than demonstrated, lymph node origin of most tumor T cells. Most tumor T cells seemingly derive from lymph node, then expand in tumor.

Between the trimmed V and J ends, which lost 3 bases and 10 bases, there was a span of 7 bases. Germline V gene lookup returns CDR1 DFQATT and CDR2 SNEGSKA (reference sequence). The CDR3 extends over 11 amino acids. A remark on this clonotype: Its antigen is unknown.

Via MiXCR, TCRdb re-called the multiplex PCR reads, giving one row per CDR3 protein. The sample has about 200,000 distinct CDR3 sequences; about 32% are singletons. Breast cancer patients provided tissue from their axillary draining lymph nodes. This clonotype originated in a female donor with breast cancer. Some clones in this sample may be carry-over from other donors' samples. Sequences were obtained from axillary lymph node tissue. This chain links TRBV20-1 with TRBJ1-6; D not resolved. In DNA, the CDR3 is TGCAGTGCTAGGGATGAGTCACCCCTCCACTTT. It codes for CSARDESPLHF.